This TCR beta chain was captured by sequencing in a study of shared clonotypes between healthy human individuals. Sorted-subset replicate PCRs used about 200 ng DNA, approximately 27,000 T cell genomes. Only in-frame clones appear in the TCRdb table, and some are missing; sequencing was by immunoSEQ multiplex PCR. The sample gives over 2 million clones, roughly 95% of which show up once; 0.13% is in the top ten. Trimming cost V 0 bases and J 6 bases, with 22 bases left between them. Germline V lookup: CDR1 SGDLS, CDR2 YYNGEE. This CDR3 is 18 amino acids long. The source material was naive CD4+ T cells sorted from blood. The sample's subset: CD45RA+ positively selected. This clonotype was obtained from a young man in good health. The V gene is TRBV9, the J gene TRBJ2-1; no definite D call. CDR3 nucleotide sequence: TGTGCCAGCAGCGTAGGGTTTGTCTGGGCACCCTTCGGCAATGAGCAGTTCTTC. This encodes CASSVGFVWAPFGNEQFF.